This T cell receptor beta chain appears in the sequencing data of a study of blood T cell repertoires in COVID-19 (TCRdb year 2020). In terms of the full investigation: Samples covering the acute and convalescent phases of COVID-19 were provided by collaborators in the United States, Italy and Spain. HLA class I and class II types, where available, came from metadata supplied by the sample provider rather than from assay-based typing. The repertoires were released in a freely available public database meant as a resource for research on the immune response to SARS-CoV-2. The prospective study material was composed of cDNA or gDNA derived from T cells, B-cell-depleted T cells, or PBMCs. Sample metadata almost always included a de-identified subject ID, COVID-19 status, age in years and sex. Subjects who had been exposed to COVID-19, were actively infected with it, or had recovered from it provided the deeply sampled blood TCRbeta repertoires that made up the dataset. The samples were drawn from the first 160 participants of the ongoing ImmuneRACE study and from more than 1,000 subjects provided by 6 global collaborators. The paper's findings and limits, for the study overall: The quantity of clinical and demographic metadata differed by source and by participant and was supplied without curation.

The immunoSEQ Assay, a bias-controlled multiplex PCR, was used to amplify TCRbeta CDR3 regions from genomic DNA. Under the source paper's analysis protocol: The number of nucleated cells in each sample was estimated from the amplification of reference gene primers within the assay. To quantify the absolute abundance of each unique TCRbeta CDR3 rearrangement, sequence reads were collapsed and filtered. For each sample, productive Simpson clonality was calculated as the square root of Simpson's diversity index over productive rearrangements. TCRdb mirrors the immuneACCESS table, restricted to in-frame sequences. Some clones are absent from its copies; in checked studies, under half trace to an unresolved V gene, and the reason for the others is unknown. That table gives V, J and clone size, and the DNA gave D and trimming. The sample table lists about 100,000 clones, roughly 90% of them with a count of one. Under 7.5% of the sample is in the top ten clones.

This clone was found once. Its antigen remains unidentified. No base-level quality is on record; no much larger clone is a single base apart. Unmatched junction bases come to 14, with V trimmed by 2 bases and J by 5 bases. CDR1 is given as MGHRA and CDR2 as YSYEKL, both from the germline V gene. The CDR3, cysteine through phenylalanine, is 17 amino acids long. The retained sequence is limited to the CDR3, 51 bases, with the frame set at the first base. Each collaborating institution followed its own protocols to collect whole blood in K2EDTA tubes. Collaborator samples were shipped for TCRbeta analysis as frozen whole blood, isolated PBMCs, or DNA extracted from either sample type.

The chain is made from TRBV4-1 and TRBJ1-2, and TRBD1 matches 7 of the central bases. The source is a man in his 70s with acute or convalescent COVID-19. The sample consisted of peripheral blood. The CDR3 protein is CASSQSPTGNGLYGYTF. The DNA sequence is TGCGCCAGCAGCCAAAGCCCGACAGGGAATGGACTTTATGGCTACACCTTC.